This entry is about one T cell receptor (beta chain). What it recognizes is unknown. A junction boundary mismatches the germline segment, possibly from a read error. The same CDR3 also results from other DNA sequences found in this sample. The data are from a study of radiotherapy plus CTLA-4 blockade in lung cancer. Germline loops: CDR1 SGHRS, CDR2 YFSETQ. The CDR3 has 15 residues. Broader study findings: According to reports, early shifts in blood T cell clones, alongside interferon-beta, forecast response most accurately.

Repertoires were generated with immunoSEQ multiplex PCR, while TCRdb's copy carries only in-frame clones and drops some. The sample gives tens of thousands of clones, 60% to 85% of which show up once; approximately 3.9% is in the top ten. V and J are TRBV5-1 and TRBJ2-3; possibly TRBD1 for D (6 bases). This receptor was identified in a human donor with non-small cell lung cancer who had a partial response to radiotherapy plus ipilimumab. Some clones in this sample may be carry-over from other donors' samples. This specimen consisted of peripheral blood, obtained from a patient treated with radiotherapy plus ipilimumab. DNA for the CDR3: TGTGCCAGCAGCTTGCGACAGGTCCTCACAGATACGCAGTATTTT. It is translated as CASSLRQVLTDTQYF. Filled out from reference TRBV5-1 and TRBJ2-3, the complete variable domain reads KAGVTQTPRYLIKTRGQQVTLSCSPISGHRSVSWYQQTPGQGLQFLFEYFSETQRNKGNFPGRFSGRQFSNSRSEMNVSTLELGDSALYLCASSLRQVLTDTQYFGPGTRLTVL.